This T cell receptor (beta chain) was found in a study of cytotoxic CD8 clonotypes in ibrutinib-treated CLL (dated by TCRdb to 2020 to 2022). A note on the overall study: The cohort had ten to twelve relapsed/refractory and around 16 treatment-naive patients; around 17 were IGHV unmutated. An average of about 250,000 productive templates and around 100,000 productive rearrangements was obtained per sample. Cryopreserved peripheral blood mononuclear cells were obtained prior to treatment, at the time of response, and at either disease progression or sustained remission. Longitudinal samples were obtainable from about 30% of the roughly 90 participants in the trial. Partial responses were observed in approximately 24 patients and complete responses in 2; after a median follow-up of 68 months, remission was maintained in about 15 patients and progression was observed in approximately 12. Samples at response were collected after a median of about 11 months of treatment, with a range of about 6 to 40 months. What the work shows at the level of the full study, not this receptor alone: An increase in clonality was observed at ibrutinib response, with clonality remaining stable during sustained remission and falling back toward baseline at progression. Lymph node repertoires were not examined, and the timing of sampling was not matched between patients in sustained remission and those whose disease progressed. Baseline clonality exceeded that of age-matched healthy donors and correlated strongly with circulating CD8+ T-cell counts. Public clonotypes were found to be uncommon and were observed to contract or remain stable during treatment; the increase in clonality was shown to reflect expansion of private clonotypes at ibrutinib response.

For TCR beta library preparation, approximately 2 micrograms of genomic DNA were isolated from cryopreserved PBMCs. Longitudinal blood samples from CLL patients on ibrutinib monotherapy were analyzed using high-throughput TCR beta sequencing. The patients were enrolled in a single-center, open-label phase 2 trial of ibrutinib monotherapy. This clone was seen only a few times. What antigen it recognizes has not been identified. No base quality values were provided; no much bigger clone lies one nucleotide off. CDR1 SGHVS and CDR2 FQNEAQ are derived from the germline V gene. The CDR3 spans 15 residues, from the cysteine through the phenylalanine. Only the CDR3 region is kept as DNA, spanning 45 bases read in frame from base 1. The V and J ends are trimmed by 5 bases and 4 bases, leaving 18 bases between them. A MiSeq instrument was used for deep resolution sequencing, which targeted depths ranging from 1 in 1 million up to 1 in 200,000 T cells, with coverage averaging 10x for each clonotype. The immunoSEQ hsTCRB Kit was used to generate the TCR beta libraries. In the original analysis: The data were analyzed with ImmunoSEQ Analyzer and ImmunoSEQ Data Assistant, and V, D and J gene assignments followed IMGT definitions. Clonality, with values ranging from 0 to 1, was calculated as one minus the normalized Shannon entropy of productive rearrangement frequencies. Public clonotype analysis was restricted to overrepresented clonotypes comprising at least 0.05% of each patient's repertoire. Repertoires from around 13 age-matched healthy donors in immuneACCESS were used as clonality controls. Held by TCRdb, this immuneACCESS table contains in-frame sequences only and omits some clones. Under half of the omission traces to an unresolved V gene where checked; the cause of the rest is unknown. That table furnishes V, J and clone size, whereas the DNA furnished D and trimming. In this sample the table shows approximately 300,000 clones, roughly 79% of which occur a single time. Jointly, the top ten make up approximately 7% of the sample.

This sequence originates from a human donor with chronic lymphocytic leukemia. The chain joins TRBV7-8 to TRBJ2-7; a tentative D call is TRBD1 (5 bases match). The source material was PBMCs, sampled before ibrutinib treatment. Read as DNA, the sequence is TGTGCCAGCAGCCCCGACCCAGGGATGGGGTACGAGCAGTACTTC. Its translation reads: CASSPDPGMGYEQYF.